This T cell receptor beta chain is drawn from a study of blood T cell repertoires in COVID-19. Study background: Donors in the United States, Italy and Spain gave samples during acute or convalescent COVID-19. PBMCs, B-cell-depleted T cells, or T cells were the source of the cDNA or gDNA that made up the material.

Notes on this clone: The sample carries other DNA sequences with the same CDR3.

Under the authors' procedure: By means of reference gene primer amplification, nucleated cell counts were estimated. Libraries were prepared by immunoSEQ multiplex PCR; TCRdb keeps only in-frame clonotypes and omits some of them. That table is the source of V, J and clone size, and D and trimming were worked out from the DNA. The sample contains about 140,000 clones, around 90% of which appear only once. Seattle's cohort entered during active infection and was followed longitudinally. The CDR3 is made up of 15 amino acids. Trimming took off 5 bases at V and 2 bases at J, with 13 bases between the two ends. In germline, CDR1 is SGHAT, CDR2 FQNNGV.

Sequencing input: peripheral blood. This TCR came from a human donor with COVID-19, enrolled during active disease. The donor label of this sample is uncertain. The chain recombines TRBV11-2 with TRBJ2-1, with D possibly matching TRBD2 (5 bases). The CDR3 protein is CASSLSSGTYNEQFF. DNA of the CDR3: TGTGCCAGCAGCCTCTCCTCCGGGACCTACAATGAGCAGTTCTTC. Variable domain in full (rest from reference TRBV11-2 and TRBJ2-1): EAGVAQSPRYKIIEKRQSVAFWCNPISGHATLYWYQQILGQGPKLLIQFQNNGVVDDSQLPKDRFSAERLKGVDSTLKIQPAKLEDSAVYLCASSLSSGTYNEQFFGPGTRLTVL.